These 25 T cell receptor beta chains came from one sample sequenced in a study of T cell repertoires in cytomegalovirus infection. TCRdb recomputed calls from the reads with MiXCR, one row per CDR3 protein. The sample holds more than 45,000 distinct CDR3 sequences, over 15% seen once. These TCRs are of unknown antigen specificity. This specimen was CD8+ T cells from cultured PBMCs, taken from culture after CMV antigen stimulation. These receptors were obtained from a human donor in good health (CMV status not recorded). Some clones in this sample may be carry-over from other donors' samples.

This clonotype was observed a few times. The V call is TRBV5-5, the J call TRBJ2-2; 8 nucleotides agree with TRBD1. V shed 1 base and J 2 bases; nucleotides not matched to a gene: 7. CDR3 length: 17 amino acids. The germline CDR1 and CDR2 sequences are SGHKS and YYEKEE (reference sequence). As DNA, the CDR3 is TGTGCCAGCAGCTTGTTTACAGGGGGTCCAAACACCGGGGAGCTGTTTTTT. It specifies CASSLFTGGPNTGELFF.

This clonotype was seen a handful of times. V gene TRBV28 combines with J gene TRBJ1-6, with D possibly TRBD1 on 5 matching bases. The CDR3 contains 14 residues. CDR1 and CDR2 (germline): MDHEN, SYDVKM. Between the trimmed V and J ends, which lost 5 bases and 7 bases, there was a span of 12 bases. The CDR3, as DNA: TGTGCCAGCAGTCGGGGGAGGTGGAATTCACCCCTCCACTTT. It codes for CASSRGRWNSPLHF.

This clonotype was seen a few times. The V gene is TRBV7-2, the J gene TRBJ1-5; D is ambiguous. Germline V lookup: CDR1 SGHTA, CDR2 FQGNSA. Trimming cost V 5 bases and J 4 bases, with 12 bases left between them. CDR3 length: 14 amino acids. The CDR3 DNA sequence: TGTGCCAGCAGCCGGACGGGTGGGAATCAGCCCCAGCATTTT. As protein: CASSRTGGNQPQHF.

Concerning this clonotype: A much larger clone lies one base from this, so it may be a read error. The V gene is TRBV6-2 or TRBV6-3, the J gene TRBJ2-3; TRBD1 matches at 9 bases. CDR3 length: 17 amino acids. CDR1 and CDR2 (germline): MNHEY, SVGEGT. CDR3 nucleotide sequence: TGTACCAGCAGTTACCGGCGGGACAGGGCCTTCACAGATACGCAGTATTTT. Residues: CTSSYRRDRAFTDTQYF.

This chain links TRBV7-9 with TRBJ2-3; D not certain. CDR1 and CDR2 (germline): SEHNR, FQNEAQ (reference sequence). The CDR3 loop spans 14 amino acids. Trimming cost V 3 bases and J 2 bases, with 9 bases left between them. In DNA, the CDR3 is TGTGCCAGCAGCTTCGAGGATATCACAGATACGCAGTATTTT. Translation: CASSFEDITDTQYF.

The chain joins TRBV15 to TRBJ2-7; 7 bases align to TRBD2. The germline V gene has CDR1 LNHNV and CDR2 YYDKDF (reference sequence). CDR3 length: 15 amino acids. Trimming cost V 7 bases and J 3 bases; bases outside gene matches: 12. The CDR3: CATTPGGGRDYEQYF. For the CDR3, the DNA is TGTGCCACCACTCCCGGGGGAGGGAGGGACTACGAGCAGTACTTC.

The CDR3 loop reads CASSAGLKAGYTF. The CDR3 DNA is TGTGCCAGCAGCGCGGGACTAAAGGCGGGCTACACCTTC. The chain is built from TRBV11-2 and TRBJ1-2, with TRBD1 as a possible D gene (5 bases). This CDR3 contains 13 residues. Germline CDR1 SGHAT, CDR2 FQNNGV. The germline V and J ends were trimmed by 5 bases and 8 bases, with 15 bases remaining between them.

This clonotype turned up a few times. The chain recombines TRBV3-1 with TRBJ2-7; 11 nucleotides agree with TRBD1. Looked up from germline, CDR1 is LGHDT and CDR2 is YNNKEL (reference sequence). The V gene end was trimmed by 5 bases and the J gene end by 2 bases; junction bases not matched to a gene: 5. The CDR3 is made up of 15 amino acids. In DNA form, the CDR3 reads TGTGCCAGCAGCGCAGGGACAGGGGGGGCCTACGAGCAGTACTTC. Translation gives CASSAGTGGAYEQYF.

This clonotype was seen only a few times. The chain carries TRBV12-3 or TRBV12-4 and TRBJ2-5; D tentatively fits TRBD1 or TRBD2 (6 bases each). V lost 0 bases and J 9 bases, leaving 20 bases between the germline ends. This CDR3 has 16 amino acids. CDR3 sequence (DNA): TGTGCCAGCAGTTTAGCGCTCGGGGGCCCCTTTTCGGCCCAGTACTTC. Translating gives CASSLALGGPFSAQYF.

This clonotype was seen more than once but under ten times. The CDR3 sequence: CSARDPFRDNQPQHF. In DNA form, the CDR3 reads TGCAGTGCTAGAGATCCCTTCCGTGACAATCAGCCCCAGCATTTT. The chain employs TRBV20-1 and TRBJ1-5; no clear D gene. The CDR3 loop spans 15 amino acids. The germline gives CDR1 DFQATT, CDR2 SNEGSKA (reference sequence). Trimming cost V 0 bases and J 3 bases, with 12 bases left between them.

This clonotype was seen more than once but under ten times. The chain couples TRBV7-8 to TRBJ1-2, with no clear D. This CDR3 region has 13 residues. Germline lookup yields CDR1 SGHVS and CDR2 FQNEAQ. V gave up 5 bases and J gave up 3 bases, with 10 bases separating them. In nucleotides, the CDR3 is TGTGCCAGCAGCCTAGGAGTGGACTATGGCTACACCTTC. Protein: CASSLGVDYGYTF. The full variable domain, rest sourced from reference TRBV7-8 and TRBJ1-2, is GAGVSQSPRYKVAKRGQDVALRCDPISGHVSLFWYQQALGQGPEFLTYFQNEAQLDKSGLPSDRFFAERPEGSVSTLKIQRTQQEDSAVYLCASSLGVDYGYTFGSGTRLTVV.

Comment on this clonotype: The junction and the germline gene differ at one end; a read error may be behind it. The V and J genes are TRBV7-6 and TRBJ2-3, with TRBD1 identical over 9 bases. The CDR3 is 15 amino acids. Germline lookup yields CDR1 SGHVS and CDR2 FNYEAQ. The CDR3, as DNA: TGTGCCAGCAGCTCCCGGGACAGGGCGTCAACTCGACCAGATTTT. Encoded protein: CASSSRDRASTRPDF.

This clonotype was seen more than once but under ten times. The chain joins TRBV7-9 to TRBJ1-2; D call uncertain. The CDR3 is 14 residues long. Deletions cut 5 bases from V and 2 bases from J, with 12 bases between. Germline lookup yields CDR1 SEHNR and CDR2 FQNEAQ (reference sequence). CDR3 bases: TGTGCCAGCAGCCCTTCGGGCATAAACTATGGCTACACCTTC. Its protein product is CASSPSGINYGYTF.

This clonotype was seen a few times. The chain combines TRBV5-1 with TRBJ2-1; TRBD2 agrees at 9 bases. The V gene end was trimmed by 3 bases and the J gene end by 4 bases; junction bases not matched to a gene: 8. From germline, CDR1 is SGHRS and CDR2 YFSETQ. The CDR3 length is 16 residues. CDR3 sequence: CASSSRSGGLYNEQFF. The CDR3 DNA reads TGCGCCAGCAGCTCCCGTAGCGGGGGCCTATACAATGAGCAGTTCTTC.

This clonotype was found many times. This chain connects TRBV6-2 or TRBV6-3 to TRBJ2-3; D may be TRBD2 (6 bases). This CDR3 contains 15 residues. Per the germline V gene, CDR1 is MNHEY and CDR2 is SVGEGT. V lost 4 bases to trimming and J lost 7 bases, with 18 bases between them. CDR3 nucleotides: TGTGCCAGCAGTTCTCGGAGGGATCACTTGTATACGCAGTATTTT. Protein sequence: CASSSRRDHLYTQYF.

This clonotype showed up just a few times. The rearrangement joins TRBV10-1 to TRBJ2-7; 11 bases fit TRBD1. In germline, CDR1 is WNHNN, CDR2 SYGVQD (reference sequence). This CDR3 has 16 residues. Germline trimming cut 0 bases from V and 2 bases from J; bases unmatched to any gene: 3. The CDR3 sequence: CASSESAGQGAYEQYF. DNA of the CDR3: TGCGCCAGCAGTGAGTCGGCGGGACAGGGGGCCTACGAGCAGTACTTC.

There are a few counts of this clonotype. The chain is built from TRBV10-3 and TRBJ2-7, with TRBD1 matching over 10 bases. J gave up 2 bases and V 4 bases, and 5 bases lay outside the gene matches. Germline V lookup: CDR1 ENHRY, CDR2 SYGVKD. The CDR3 covers 15 residues. Here the CDR3 DNA reads TGTGCCATCAGTGGGACAGGGGGGGGGCCCTACGAGCAGTACTTC. Its translation: CAISGTGGGPYEQYF.

The V gene is TRBV12-3 or TRBV12-4, the J gene TRBJ1-1; tentative D call: TRBD1 (6 bases). The CDR3 is 13 residues long. Trimming removed 6 bases at V and 11 bases at J, with 19 bases between. Here the CDR3 DNA reads TGTGCCAGCAGGAAGCCTGGGGGCTTGGAGGCTTTCTTT. Protein: CASRKPGGLEAFF.

V usage is TRBV19 and J usage is TRBJ2-7, with D tentatively TRBD2 (5 bases). The V gene's germline CDR1 is LNHDA and CDR2 SQIVND (reference sequence). The CDR3 covers 13 residues. Trimming removed 4 bases from V and 4 bases from J, with 11 bases in between. The CDR3 nucleotides are TGTGCCAGTAGTACAAAAACTAGTTACGAGCAGTACTTC. Protein product: CASSTKTSYEQYF.

There are many counts of this clonotype. The V and J genes are TRBV2 and TRBJ2-7, with 9 positions matching TRBD1. The V segment lost 6 bases and the J segment 4 bases; nucleotides outside the gene matches: 10. Per the germline V gene, CDR1 is SNHLY and CDR2 is FYNNEI. The CDR3 totals 15 residues. The DNA for the CDR3 is TGTGCCAGCAGCGGAACCAGGACAGGGGAGTACGAGCAGTACTTC. Translation: CASSGTRTGEYEQYF.

As for this clonotype: The junction departs from germline at one end; a sequencing error may be responsible. The chain carries TRBV7-9 and TRBJ2-3; unclear D gene. The CDR3 runs to 16 residues. Germline V CDR1 and CDR2: SEHNR, FQNEAQ (reference sequence). CDR3: CANSPRSEADTDTQYF. The CDR3 region has the DNA TGTGCCAACAGCCCTAGATCCGAGGCTGACACAGATACGCAGTATTTT. The full variable domain, completed using reference TRBV7-9 and TRBJ2-3, is DTGVSQNPRHKITKRGQNVTFRCDPISEHNRLYWYRQTLGQGPEFLTYFQNEAQLEKSRLLSDRFSAERPKGSFSTLEIQRTEQGDSAMYLCANSPRSEADTDTQYFGPGTRLTVL.

There are a few counts of this clonotype. This chain connects TRBV9 to TRBJ2-1; 7 nucleotides agree with TRBD2. The junction had 6 bases not matched to a gene; V was cut back by 1 base and J by 8 bases. Per germline, CDR1 SGDLS and CDR2 YYNGEE. This CDR3 has 14 residues. The CDR3 loop reads CASSVQSGKHEQFF. In nucleotides, the CDR3 is TGTGCCAGCAGCGTACAGAGCGGGAAACATGAGCAGTTCTTC.

V usage is TRBV10-3 and J usage is TRBJ2-1; D is perhaps TRBD2 (6 bases). V shed 3 bases and J shed 1 base, with 22 bases lying between them. Germline assignment: CDR1 ENHRY and CDR2 SYGVKD. This CDR3 is 19 amino acids long. The CDR3 bases are TGTGCCATCAGTGAAGGCGGGCCATTCCTCGGGGGATCCTACAATGAGCAGTTCTTC. It yields the protein CAISEGGPFLGGSYNEQFF.

Many counts were recorded for this clonotype. The chain has TRBV19 and TRBJ1-2; D not resolved. This CDR3 has 16 amino acids. In germline, CDR1 is LNHDA, CDR2 SQIVND (reference sequence). V was cut by 5 bases and J by 3 bases, with 19 bases left in between. The CDR3 protein is CASSLQEGSGDYGYTF. The CDR3 bases are TGTGCCAGTAGTCTCCAAGAAGGGTCCGGAGACTATGGCTACACCTTC.

This clonotype was seen a handful of times. CDR3 region: CASSWQGNYGYTF. The CDR3 nucleotides read TGTGCCAGCAGCTGGCAGGGTAACTATGGCTACACCTTC. The chain employs TRBV7-2 and TRBJ1-2, with D perhaps matching TRBD1 (5 bases). The CDR3 spans 13 residues. The ends were cut back, 4 bases at V and 1 base at J, with 7 bases in the middle. The germline V gene encodes CDR1 SGHTA and CDR2 FQGNSA. The entire variable domain, with the rest obtained from reference TRBV7-2 and TRBJ1-2, is as follows: GAGVSQSPSNKVTEKGKDVELRCDPISGHTALYWYRQSLGQGLEFLIYFQGNSAPDKSGLPSDRFSAERTGGSVSTLTIQRTQQEDSAVYLCASSWQGNYGYTFGSGTRLTVV.